This record concerns one T cell receptor (beta chain) sequence. This clonotype has a handful of counts. The specificity of this receptor is unknown. No much larger clone exists at a distance of one base, and base qualities are not known. These data originate in a study of identical twins (TCRdb year 2016). Concerning the study at large: To test whether fetal clonotypes persist, this study deep-sequenced TCR alpha and beta repertoires from monozygotic twins, from unrelated adults of various ages, and from cord blood. Replicate twin experiments were performed at different times using different library preparation protocols to rule out contamination.

Library construction relied on 5' RACE. Sequencing took place on an Illumina HiSeq 2000. A universal primer binding site was added through template switching, and the final cDNA carried a unique molecular identifier so that TCR cDNA molecules could be counted accurately. First-strand cDNA for TCR alpha and beta chains was synthesized from specific primers in the conserved constant-segment region. To control for contamination, every cDNA library was double barcoded, receiving both a SMART-Mk sample barcode and Illumina barcodes. Two successive PCR steps introduced TruSeq adapter sequences along with Illumina sample barcodes. The Illumina HiSeq platform was used with custom primers to sequence TCR alpha and beta cDNA libraries. Turning to the authors' computational methods: Unique molecular identifiers were extracted from raw reads with MiGEC, and CDR3 positions were determined with MiXCR. For each individual, recombination models were inferred using an EM algorithm with the repgenHMM and IGoR tools. Shared clonotype analysis was performed with the tcR package in R, normalizing sharing by the product of cloneset sizes. To study raw recombination free of thymic and clonal selection effects, out-of-frame nonproductive sequences were analyzed. TCRdb handled the public reads itself, with Q25 trimming in fastp and clone calling in MiXCR, and kept productive beta chains. Rows merge per CDR3 protein into single entries with the most common DNA and genes. The V and J calls come from TCRdb's annotation, not from the publication. The sample yields 420,000 or so distinct CDR3 sequences; roughly 18% were counted once. The ten largest account for roughly 12% of the sample.

Measured from the cysteine to the phenylalanine, the CDR3 is 14 residues long. Only the CDR3 DNA stays, 42 bases, in frame from base 1. V and J are trimmed by 6 bases and 2 bases, and the gene matches miss 6 bases of the junction. Study-wide findings and limitations: Fewer insertions were carried by abundant cord blood beta clonotypes; a weaker similar trend was observed in young adult naive repertoires, while no such trend was observed in memory repertoires. In monozygotic twins, recombination models systematically underestimated out-of-frame TCR alpha sharing, but the models matched the sharing seen between unrelated individuals. Because the same donors could not be followed over many years, the conclusions relied on cross-sectional statistical analysis. Compared with coincidental sharing between unrelated individuals, an excess of low generation-probability sequences was observed among out-of-frame TCR alpha sequences shared between twins. Invariant T cells such as MAIT and iNKT could partly confound zero-insertion analyses, though diverse VJ usage argued against this for most clonotypes. The excess sharing between twins in beta out-of-frame sequences was weaker because fewer shared sequences reduced the signal-to-noise ratio.

All donors were healthy Caucasians. The study also sequenced three unrelated non-twin adults: a male aged 18 to 30, a male aged 50 to 60 and a female aged 50 to 60. Miltenyi CD45RO+ enrichment and human naive T-cell isolation kits were used to isolate memory (CD45RO+) and naive T cells from PBMC. The chain joins TRBV12-3 or TRBV12-4 to TRBJ2-5, with 7 bases matching TRBD1. Source material: naive T cells sorted from blood. According to the study, the label for this sample's cell subset or site signals: cells isolated with a human naive T-cell isolation kit. The clonotype originates from a man between 45 and 60 years old in good health. This receptor has the CDR3 CASSRQGRQETQYF. DNA sequence: TGTGCCAGCAGCCGACAGGGCCGGCAAGAGACCCAGTACTTC.